What follows are 31 T cell receptor beta chains derived from one specimen sequenced in a study of blood T cell repertoires in COVID-19. This table comes from immunoSEQ multiplex PCR, and its TCRdb copy is limited to in-frame clones, with some not included. The sample lists 95,000 to 120,000 clones, 85% seen once, with 3.4% in the top ten. The sample comprised peripheral blood. These receptors were collected from a man in his forties with acute or convalescent COVID-19.

The genes are TRBV6-6 and TRBJ1-1, with D possibly TRBD1 on 5 matching bases. From germline, CDR1 is MNHNY and CDR2 SVGAGI (reference sequence). The germline V and J ends were trimmed by 0 bases and 7 bases, with 12 bases remaining between them. The CDR3 contains 14 residues. The CDR3 nucleotides are TGTGCCAGCAGTTACTCAGATCCGACAGATGAAGCTTTCTTT. It codes for CASSYSDPTDEAFF.

The CDR3 DNA reads TGTGCCTGGAGTCTTCCTTCAGGAGGGACAGGGTACTATGGCTACACCTTC. It is translated as CAWSLPSGGTGYYGYTF. V and J are TRBV30 and TRBJ1-2; 9 bases are shared with TRBD1. V trimming: 2 bases; J trimming: 3 bases; junction bases outside the gene matches: 13. In germline, CDR1 is GTSNPN, CDR2 SVGIG (reference sequence). The CDR3 sequence is 17 residues long.

CDR3 sequence (DNA): TGTGCCAGCAGTTTTGGGGTGCGGGTGGAGCAGTACTTC. This translates into CASSFGVRVEQYF. V is TRBV12-3 or TRBV12-4 and J is TRBJ2-7; a weak D match, TRBD2 (5 bases). The CDR3 length is 13 residues. V lost 3 bases to trimming and J lost 7 bases, with 13 bases between them.

The chain joins TRBV30 to TRBJ1-6; D remains unclear. This CDR3 comprises 14 residues. V gave up 4 bases and J gave up 8 bases, with 15 bases separating them. Germline V gene data show CDR1 as GTSNPN and CDR2 as SVGIG (reference sequence). The CDR3 DNA sequence: TGTGCCTGGACCCTCGCGGCCGTGGATTCACCCCTCCACTTT. Its protein is CAWTLAAVDSPLHF.

The genes are TRBV11-2 and TRBJ2-2; 12 bases agree with TRBD2. Losses at the gene ends were 6 bases for V and 4 bases for J; bases not matched to a gene: 15. This CDR3 spans 19 amino acids. Germline V lookup: CDR1 SGHAT, CDR2 FQNNGV. The chain's CDR3 is CASRKILRTSGARTGELFF. The CDR3 DNA reads as TGTGCCAGCAGGAAGATACTAAGGACTAGCGGGGCCCGCACCGGGGAGCTGTTTTTT.

This chain connects TRBV12-2 to TRBJ1-2; the table's D call of TRBD1 was not tested on the DNA. TRBV12-2 is deemed a pseudogene. The CDR3 runs to 18 residues. Written as DNA, the CDR3 is TGTGCAAGTCGCTTAGCGGGGTTGTGCGGGACAGGGTTCTATGGCTACACCTTC. Translation: CASRLAGLCGTGFYGYTF.

The rearrangement links TRBV7-2 to TRBJ2-7; the match to TRBD1 covers 9 bases. The CDR3 runs to 14 residues. Germline assignment: CDR1 SGHTA and CDR2 FQGNSA. J lost 3 bases, V lost 3 bases, and 3 bases had no gene match. The CDR3 nucleotides read TGTGCCAGCAGCTTTGACAGGGGGGACTACGAGCAGTACTTC. This codes for CASSFDRGDYEQYF.

The chain is built from TRBV7-9 and TRBJ2-7; perhaps TRBD1 as D (6 bases). The germline V and J ends were trimmed by 3 bases and 7 bases, with 19 bases remaining between them. The CDR3 consists of 15 residues. Germline V gene sequence: CDR1 SEHNR, CDR2 FQNEAQ (reference sequence). CDR3 coding DNA: TGTGCCAGCAGCTTGAGGCGTGCAGGGGACGGGGAGCAGTACTTC. Its translation is CASSLRRAGDGEQYF. The full variable domain, completed using reference TRBV7-9 and TRBJ2-7, is DTGVSQNPRHKITKRGQNVTFRCDPISEHNRLYWYRQTLGQGPEFLTYFQNEAQLEKSRLLSDRFSAERPKGSFSTLEIQRTEQGDSAMYLCASSLRRAGDGEQYFGPGTRLTVT.

This rearrangement joins TRBV30 to TRBJ2-3, with D possibly matching TRBD1 (6 bases). Germline loops: CDR1 GTSNPN, CDR2 SVGIG (reference sequence). The ends were cut back, 2 bases at V and 0 bases at J, with 12 bases in the middle. The CDR3 consists of 15 residues. The CDR3 DNA is TGTGCCTGGAGTAAGACAGGAACTAGCACAGATACGCAGTATTTT. This gives the protein CAWSKTGTSTDTQYF.

The CDR3 reads CASSLRGYGYTF. The CDR3, as DNA: TGTGCCAGCAGTTTGAGAGGGTATGGCTACACCTTC. This chain links TRBV12-3 or TRBV12-4 with TRBJ1-2; D gene ambiguous. The V gene lost 3 bases and the J gene lost 5 bases, with 7 bases spanning the gap. There are 12 residues in the CDR3.

This rearrangement joins TRBV7-9 to TRBJ2-7, with TRBD1 identical over 7 bases. V dropped 4 bases and J dropped 4; count of bases not matched to a gene: 4. Germline CDR1 reads SEHNR; CDR2 reads FQNEAQ (reference sequence). This CDR3 region has 13 residues. The CDR3 loop reads CASSSATGYEQYF. The CDR3 nucleotides are TGTGCCAGCAGCTCTGCGACAGGGTACGAGCAGTACTTC.

This clone was detected once. V gene TRBV19 combines with J gene TRBJ2-7; possible D gene TRBD2, 6 bases. The germline V and J ends were trimmed by 7 bases and 6 bases, with 19 bases remaining between them. Germline CDR1 and CDR2: LNHDA and SQIVND (reference sequence). This CDR3 is 14 amino acids long. DNA of the CDR3: TGTGCCAGTACCAAAGACGGGAGCCCCCTCGAGCAGTACTTC. This sequence encodes CASTKDGSPLEQYF.

This chain uses TRBV5-5 with TRBJ2-3, with TRBD2 matching 7 bases. Germline CDR1 SGHKS, CDR2 YYEKEE (reference sequence). After removal of 4 bases from V and 2 bases from J, the junction contained 7 bases not matched to a gene. This CDR3 region has 15 residues. In DNA, the CDR3 is TGTGCCAGCAGCCCCCGGACTAGTCCCACAGATACGCAGTATTTT. It yields the protein CASSPRTSPTDTQYF.

The V gene is TRBV25-1, the J gene TRBJ2-7; D might be TRBD1 (5 bases). This CDR3 spans 15 amino acids. Germline CDR1 and CDR2: MGHDK and SYGVNS. The germline V and J ends were trimmed by 1 base and 0 bases, with 10 bases remaining between them. This chain's CDR3 is CASSESGLPSYEQYF. CDR3 coding DNA: TGTGCCAGCAGTGAATCAGGGCTCCCCTCCTACGAGCAGTACTTC.

V gene TRBV5-1 combines with J gene TRBJ2-2; the D gene is possibly TRBD2 (6 bases). The V end was cut by 3 bases, the J end by 3 bases, with 9 bases between. CDR1 is SGHRS, CDR2 YFSETQ, per germline. This CDR3 region has 14 residues. The CDR3 nucleotides read TGCGCCAGCAGCTGGGGGGACGACACCGGGGAGCTGTTTTTT. This translates into CASSWGDDTGELFF. Using reference TRBV5-1 and TRBJ2-2 for the parts outside the CDR3, the full variable domain is KAGVTQTPRYLIKTRGQQVTLSCSPISGHRSVSWYQQTPGQGLQFLFEYFSETQRNKGNFPGRFSGRQFSNSRSEMNVSTLELGDSALYLCASSWGDDTGELFFGEGSRLTVL.

The rearrangement uses TRBV12-5 and TRBJ1-6; no clear D. This CDR3 is built from 13 residues. CDR1 is LGHNT and CDR2 is FRNRAP in the germline V gene. Trimming removed 1 base at V and 10 bases at J, with 8 bases between. CDR3 loop: CASGLGESSPLHF. DNA for the CDR3: TGTGCTAGTGGTTTGGGGGAGTCATCACCCCTCCACTTT.

The rearrangement joins TRBV29-1 to TRBJ1-5; D gene unclear. Between the trimmed V and J ends, which lost 3 bases and 5 bases, there was a span of 14 bases. Germline-derived CDR1 and CDR2 are SQVTM and ANQGSEA. The CDR3 runs 14 residues. The DNA of the CDR3 is TGCAGCGTTGATTCCGACATGAGCCATCAGCCCCAGCATTTT. It specifies CSVDSDMSHQPQHF.

This chain joins TRBV7-3 and TRBJ2-1, with 12 bases matching TRBD2. Trimming at V came to 5 bases and at J to 8 bases, leaving 7 bases not matched to a gene. This CDR3 contains 15 residues. Germline lookup yields CDR1 SGHTA and CDR2 FQGTGA. The CDR3 here is CASSPSGGVLDEQFF. CDR3 bases: TGTGCCAGCAGCCCTAGCGGGGGGGTATTGGATGAGCAGTTCTTC.

The chain carries TRBV7-9 and TRBJ2-3; 7 nucleotides match TRBD1. The length of the CDR3 is 15 residues. V dropped 6 bases and J dropped 1; count of bases not matched to a gene: 7. Germline V gene data show CDR1 as SEHNR and CDR2 as FQNEAQ (reference sequence). Here the CDR3 DNA reads TGTGCCAGCAGACGGACAGGACAAGGCACAGATACGCAGTATTTT. This codes for CASRRTGQGTDTQYF.

The V and J genes are TRBV6-5 and TRBJ2-3; D perhaps matches TRBD1 (6 bases). This CDR3 contains 15 residues. Trimming took off 9 bases at V and 2 bases at J, with 18 bases between the two ends. CDR1 and CDR2 from the germline V gene are MNHEY and SVGAGI. The CDR3 sequence: CASSRRGTHTDTQYF. In nucleotides, the CDR3 is TGTGCCAGTTCCCGACGAGGGACACACACAGATACGCAGTATTTT.

The rearrangement links TRBV9 to TRBJ2-5, with 7 bases aligning to TRBD2. This CDR3 has 16 amino acids. V gave up 1 base and J gave up 1 base; unmatched junction bases: 7. Germline-derived CDR1 and CDR2 are SGDLS and YYNGEE. The CDR3 nucleotides are TGTGCCAGCAGCGTAACCCCCAGCGGGGTCCAAGAGACCCAGTACTTC. This translates into CASSVTPSGVQETQYF. Looking up the rest from reference TRBV9 and TRBJ2-5 gives the full variable domain: DSGVTQTPKHLITATGQRVTLRCSPRSGDLSVYWYQQSLDQGLQFLIQYYNGEERAKGNILERFSAQQFPDLHSELNLSSLELGDSALYFCASSVTPSGVQETQYFGPGTRLLVL.

The rearrangement joins TRBV20-1 to TRBJ1-1; a possible D gene is TRBD1 (6 bases). V was shortened by 3 bases and J by 8 bases, with 16 bases between the two germline ends. The length of the CDR3 is 13 residues. The germline V gene has CDR1 DFQATT and CDR2 SNEGSKA (reference sequence). The CDR3 here is CSASDTLRGEAFF. The CDR3 DNA sequence: TGCAGTGCTAGTGACACGCTCAGGGGAGAAGCTTTCTTT.

The gene calls are TRBV12-3 or TRBV12-4 and TRBJ1-1; the D is unclear. V was clipped by 4 bases and J by 4 bases, with 10 bases between them. This CDR3 is 13 amino acids long. CDR3 coding DNA: TGTGCCAGCAGTTACGGGGTCACCACTGAAGCTTTCTTT. This sequence encodes CASSYGVTTEAFF.

The chain carries TRBV14 and TRBJ1-2; D possibly corresponds to TRBD1 (6 bases). The germline CDR1 and CDR2 sequences are SGHDN and FVKESK. This CDR3 region has 14 residues. Trimming took off 1 base at V and 8 bases at J, with 14 bases between the two ends. The CDR3 coding sequence is TGTGCCAGCAGCCAAGTTACAGGGTTCTACGGCTACACCTTC. Translating gives CASSQVTGFYGYTF.

This chain links TRBV12-3 or TRBV12-4 with TRBJ2-1, with D tentatively TRBD1 (6 bases). The ends were cut back, 1 base at V and 9 bases at J, with 10 bases in the middle. The CDR3 totals 13 residues. The CDR3 spells CASSLGGQSEQFF. The DNA for the CDR3 is TGTGCCAGCAGTTTAGGGGGACAAAGTGAGCAGTTCTTC.

The J gene is TRBJ1-5, the V gene TRBV7-2; TRBD1 matches 12 bases. Germline V lookup: CDR1 SGHTA, CDR2 FQGNSA. V shed 5 bases and J 3 bases; nucleotides not matched to a gene: 5. The CDR3 length is 16 residues. This CDR3 is CASSAGTGGLNQPQHF. The CDR3 nucleotides read TGTGCCAGCAGCGCCGGGACAGGGGGCCTCAATCAGCCCCAGCATTTT.

The chain carries TRBV27 and TRBJ1-6; D possibly corresponds to TRBD1 (5 bases). The V and J ends lost 7 bases and 3 bases respectively, with 16 bases between them. The CDR3 has 16 amino acids. The germline CDR1 and CDR2 sequences are MNHEY and SMNVEV (reference sequence). The CDR3 bases are TGTGCCAGCAAGGTTGACAGCTCCTTCTATAATTCACCCCTCCACTTT. Amino acids: CASKVDSSFYNSPLHF.

This clone was seen more than once but under ten times. Other DNA variants within this sample encode the same CDR3. The V gene is TRBV9, the J gene TRBJ2-5, with 11 bases identical to TRBD1. V shed 7 bases, J shed 5 bases, and the junction held 1 base outside the gene matches. The germline V gene has CDR1 SGDLS and CDR2 YYNGEE. The CDR3 is 12 residues long. CDR3 loop: CASGTGGETQYF. The CDR3 nucleotides read TGTGCCAGCGGGACAGGGGGGGAGACCCAGTACTTC.

V and J are TRBV18 and TRBJ1-2, with 8 bases identical to TRBD1. The CDR3 consists of 15 residues. The V and J ends lost 2 bases and 7 bases, in that order; junction bases with no gene match: 9. The germline V gene encodes CDR1 KGHSH and CDR2 LQKENI. DNA of the CDR3: TGTGCCAGCTCACCAGGACAGGGAACATTTGGTGGCTACACCTTC. It encodes CASSPGQGTFGGYTF. Based on the CDR3 plus reference TRBV18 and TRBJ1-2, the full variable domain is NAGVMQNPRHLVRRRGQEARLRCSPMKGHSHVYWYRQLPEEGLKFMVYLQKENIIDESGMPKERFSAEFPKEGPSILRIQQVVRGDSAAYFCASSPGQGTFGGYTFGSGTRLTVV.

This chain links TRBV6-5 with TRBJ2-3; 8 bases are a match to TRBD2. From germline, CDR1 is MNHEY and CDR2 SVGAGI. Unmatched junction bases numbered 7, after V lost 8 bases and J lost 3 bases. The CDR3 contains 14 residues. The CDR3 here is CASGMGLETDTQYF. CDR3 DNA sequence: TGTGCCAGCGGAATGGGACTAGAAACAGATACGCAGTATTTT.

The V call is TRBV3-1 (or the pseudogene TRBV3-2), the J call TRBJ1-4; the D is unclear. V lost 0 bases to trimming and J lost 7 bases, with 15 bases between them. The CDR3 has 16 amino acids. The germline V gene encodes CDR1 LGHDT and CDR2 YNNKEL (reference sequence). The CDR3 DNA follows: TGTGCCAGCAGCCAAGAAATGGCCGGGAATGGTGAAAAACTGTTTTTT. Its translation is CASSQEMAGNGEKLFF.